The rows below give T cell receptor beta chains drawn from one sample of a study of blood T cell repertoires in COVID-19. Only in-frame clones appear in the TCRdb table, and some are missing; sequencing was by immunoSEQ multiplex PCR. Among under 250,000 clones listed, 92% were seen once. The sequencing sample was made of peripheral blood. The source of these receptors is a man aged 25-40 years with acute or convalescent COVID-19. The CDR3 runs from the conserved cysteine through the conserved F or W. The order of the fields is J gene, D gene, clone size, V gene, CDR3 protein, CDR3 DNA. The D gene is left open where the match is weak. Rows give clone size only sometimes, using once, few, many, or a class for an expanded clone.

TRBJ2-7 TRBD2 - TRBV19 CASSISGRAHEQYF TGTGCCAGTAGTATTAGCGGGAGGGCACACGAGCAGTACTTC
TRBJ2-2 - - TRBV19 CASSNGGYTGELFF TGTGCCAGTAGTAATGGAGGGTACACCGGGGAGCTGTTTTTT
TRBJ1-1 - - TRBV6-6 CASSPTRAFF TGTGCCAGCAGTCCGACTCGGGCTTTCTTT
TRBJ2-3 TRBD2 - TRBV19 CATSSPRLAGEGDTQYF TGTGCCACCTCTTCACCCCGGCTAGCGGGAGAAGGAGATACGCAGTATTTT
TRBJ1-4 TRBD1 - TRBV6-5 CASSDRDRAEKLFF TGTGCCAGCAGCGACCGGGACAGGGCTGAAAAACTGTTTTTT
TRBJ2-7 - - TRBV19 CATRGQSNYEQYF TGTGCCACCCGAGGACAGTCCAACTACGAGCAGTACTTC
TRBJ2-3 - - TRBV18 CASSPMVAGTDTQYF TGTGCCAGCTCACCGATGGTCGCAGGGACAGATACGCAGTATTTT
TRBJ2-7 - - TRBV3-1/TRBV3-2 CASSQDRRVSYEQYF TGTGCCAGCAGCCAAGATAGACGGGTCTCCTACGAGCAGTACTTC
TRBJ2-6 TRBD2 once TRBV4-1 CASSQELAPGANVLTF TGCGCCAGCAGCCAAGAACTAGCGCCTGGGGCCAACGTCCTGACTTTC
TRBJ1-1 - few TRBV6-5 CASSIYPGADDEAFF TGTGCCAGCAGTATTTACCCAGGGGCCGACGATGAAGCTTTCTTT
TRBJ2-7 TRBD1 - TRBV10-3 CAISERLDRGSYEQYF TGTGCCATCAGTGAGAGGTTGGACAGGGGTTCCTACGAGCAGTACTTC
TRBJ1-5 TRBD1 - TRBV4-2 CASSLQGEYQPQHF TGTGCCAGCAGCCTACAGGGGGAGTATCAGCCCCAGCATTTT
TRBJ1-6 - - TRBV27 CASSFRQYYNSPLHF TGTGCCAGCAGTTTTAGACAGTACTATAATTCACCCCTCCACTTT
TRBJ2-5 - - TRBV20-1 CSASLQQETQYF TGCAGTGCTAGTCTGCAGCAAGAGACCCAGTACTTC
TRBJ2-2 TRBD2 - TRBV28 CASSTHTSGGGELFF TGTGCCAGCAGTACTCATACTAGCGGGGGCGGGGAGCTGTTTTTT
TRBJ2-3 - few TRBV7-2 CASSNSPVDTQYF TGTGCCAGCAGTAATTCTCCGGTGGATACGCAGTATTTT
TRBJ1-4 TRBD1 - TRBV7-9 CASSQGQGNEKLFF TGTGCCAGCAGCCAGGGACAGGGGAATGAAAAACTGTTTTTT
TRBJ2-1 - - TRBV5-4 CASSFSSNEQFF TGTGCCAGCAGCTTTTCGTCCAATGAGCAGTTCTTC
TRBJ2-3 - - TRBV30 CAWKEGRTQYF TGTGCCTGGAAGGAGGGACGTACGCAGTATTTT
TRBJ1-2 - - TRBV9 CASSAFDYSGNYGYTF TGTGCCAGCAGCGCGTTTGACTACTCCGGGAACTATGGCTACACCTTC
TRBJ2-3 - - TRBV4-2 CASSQIGDTDTQYF TGTGCCAGCAGCCAAATCGGAGACACAGATACGCAGTATTTT
TRBJ1-1 - once TRBV29-1 CSVRGYVPGRENTEAFF TGCAGCGTTCGTGGTTATGTGCCAGGGAGGGAGAACACTGAAGCTTTCTTT
TRBJ1-6 TRBD1 - TRBV5-6 CASSLEGAGNSPLHF TGTGCCAGCAGCTTAGAGGGGGCTGGCAATTCACCCCTCCACTTT
TRBJ2-1 - - TRBV3-1/TRBV3-2 CASSQDFRIPYNEQFF TGTGCCAGCAGCCAAGATTTCAGGATACCCTACAATGAGCAGTTCTTC
TRBJ1-5 TRBD1 - TRBV19 CASTQRYRTGDQPQHF TGTGCCAGTACCCAACGGTATAGGACAGGGGATCAGCCCCAGCATTTT
TRBJ2-3 - - TRBV9 CASSAGIAADTQYF TGTGCCAGCAGCGCGGGAATAGCGGCAGATACGCAGTATTTT
TRBJ2-3 - - TRBV28 CASRPGTSTDTQYF TGTGCCAGCAGGCCGGGGACTAGCACAGATACGCAGTATTTT
TRBJ1-4 - - TRBV18 CASSSQQGQTNEKLFF TGTGCCAGCTCATCCCAACAAGGACAGACTAATGAAAAACTGTTTTTT
TRBJ2-2 - - TRBV15 CATSRGTGQTNTGELFF TGTGCCACCAGCAGAGGTACTGGACAGACTAACACCGGGGAGCTGTTTTTT
TRBJ2-2 TRBD2 - TRBV19 CASWTSSRRAGELFF TGTGCCAGTTGGACTAGCTCCCGGAGGGCCGGGGAGCTGTTTTTT
TRBJ2-7 - - TRBV28 CASSRVTPGYEQYF TGTGCCAGCAGTCGAGTAACCCCCGGCTACGAGCAGTACTTC
TRBJ2-2 TRBD2 - TRBV7-9 CASSLSRTSGDPGELFF TGTGCCAGCAGCTTATCCCGGACTAGCGGGGATCCCGGGGAGCTGTTTTTT
TRBJ1-5 TRBD1 - TRBV28 CASRPPDRGHQPQHF TGTGCCAGCAGACCGCCCGACAGGGGACATCAGCCCCAGCATTTT
TRBJ2-3 TRBD1 few TRBV3-1/TRBV3-2 CASSQEGTGGYPETDTQYF TGTGCCAGCAGCCAAGAAGGGACAGGGGGCTATCCTGAGACAGATACGCAGTATTTT
TRBJ1-1 TRBD1 - TRBV5-1 CASSLVPGGPNTEAFF TGCGCCAGCAGCTTGGTCCCAGGGGGCCCAAACACTGAAGCTTTCTTT
TRBJ2-3 TRBD2 few TRBV10-1 CASSRLAGGTDTQYF TGCGCCAGCAGTAGACTAGCGGGGGGCACAGATACGCAGTATTTT